A single sample gave rise to the 5 T cell receptor beta chains below, sequenced in a study of T cells in Graves' hyperthyroidism and ophthalmopathy. The TCR beta CDR3 regions underwent amplification using RNA transcripts as the source. In the first-round RT-PCR of the TCR CDR3, the HTBI primer set was used. TCRdb processed the multiplex PCR reads anew with MiXCR; each CDR3 protein has one entry. Of fewer than 850,000 distinct CDR3 sequences in the sample, roughly 17% are singletons; the top ten hold roughly 16%. The sample comprised blood. All receptors derive from a man between 50 and 59 years old with Graves' hyperthyroidism.

This clonotype was counted many times. This chain uses TRBV6-2 or TRBV6-3 with TRBJ2-7; TRBD1 matches at 10 bases. Losses at the gene ends were 5 bases for V and 2 bases for J; bases not matched to a gene: 9. In germline, CDR1 is MNHEY, CDR2 SVGEGT. The CDR3 is 16 residues long. The CDR3 bases are TGTGCCAGCAGTGACCCCGCTGGACAGGGGGCCTACGAGCAGTACTTC. The encoded protein is CASSDPAGQGAYEQYF.

The J gene is TRBJ2-6, the V gene TRBV3-1; TRBD1 is a possible D gene (6 bases). Trimming cost V 5 bases and J 0 bases, with 14 bases left between them. CDR1 is LGHDT, CDR2 YNNKEL, per germline (reference sequence). This CDR3 contains 17 residues. CDR3 loop: CASSATGRLSGANVLTF. CDR3 in DNA: TGTGCCAGCAGCGCGACAGGCCGGCTCTCTGGGGCCAACGTCCTGACTTTC.

With regard to this clonotype: This sequence may be a read error, since a much larger clone differs from it by one base. The rearrangement uses TRBV7-2 and TRBJ2-5; 7 bases line up with TRBD2. The CDR3 sequence is 13 residues long. The germline V gene encodes CDR1 SGHTA and CDR2 FQGNSA. CDR3 in DNA: TGTGCCAGCAGCTTAACCCCGCGGGAGACCCAGCACTTC. Protein product: CASSLTPRETQHF.

This clonotype was counted a few times. V and J are TRBV9 and TRBJ1-2, with a tentative D call TRBD1 (6 bases). CDR3 length: 15 residues. Looked up from germline, CDR1 is SGDLS and CDR2 is YYNGEE. V lost 0 bases, J lost 1 base, and 10 bases lay in between. CDR3 nucleotide sequence: TGTGCCAGCAGCGTAGAGGGAGGGGGTAACTATGGCTACACCTTC. It specifies CASSVEGGGNYGYTF.

The rearrangement joins TRBV30 to TRBJ2-1, with D possibly TRBD1 on 6 matching bases. V lost 1 base and J lost 1, with 11 bases in between. This CDR3 contains 15 residues. The V gene's germline CDR1 is GTSNPN and CDR2 SVGIG (reference sequence). The CDR3 DNA reads TGTGCCTGGAGTGGAGGGGGAAGATCCTACAATGAGCAGTTCTTC. Its protein product is CAWSGGGRSYNEQFF. The variable domain in full, completed from reference TRBV30 and TRBJ2-1, reads SQTIHQWPATLVQPVGSPLSLECTVEGTSNPNLYWYRQAAGRGLQLLFYSVGIGQISSEVPQNLSASRPQDRQFILSSKKLLLSDSGFYLCAWSGGGRSYNEQFFGPGTRLTVL.